This TCR beta chain was obtained from a study of control samples from healthy donors and cancer patients. The protocol was immunoSEQ multiplex PCR, while the TCRdb copy is restricted to in-frame clones and leaves out a portion. The sample includes tens of thousands of clones, around 87% of them seen just once. The CDR3 has 14 residues. Germline V gene lookup returns CDR1 SGDLS and CDR2 YYNGEE. V was clipped by 1 base and J by 4 bases, with 11 bases between them. Sequencing input: blood. The source of this sequence is a man aged 45 to 65 in good health. J is TRBJ2-5 and V is TRBV9; D is tentatively TRBD1 or TRBD2 (5 bases each). The CDR3 DNA reads as TGTGCCAGCAGCGTAAGCAGGGACGGAGAGACCCAGTACTTC. This gives the protein CASSVSRDGETQYF.